A selection of T cell receptor beta chains follows, all from one sample in a study of CD8 T cells in ankylosing spondylitis. TCRdb reanalysed the 5' RACE reads using MiXCR and keeps one entry per CDR3 protein. The data show more than 150,000 distinct CDR3 sequences, 13% seen once. The specimen was blood, either unsorted or a sorted T cell fraction (not recorded which). Source of these receptors: a female donor with ankylosing spondylitis or in good health (not recorded which). CDR3s include the opening cysteine and the closing phenylalanine or tryptophan. A D gene is named only where the DNA matches it firmly. The size entry is marked missing in some rows and otherwise reads once, few, many or a size class.

clone size: many
J gene: TRBJ1-4
V gene: TRBV10-3
D gene: NA
CDR3 protein: CAISGASVPEKLFF
CDR3 DNA: TGTGCCATCAGTGGGGCGTCGGTACCTGAAAAACTGTTTTTT

clone size: NA
J gene: TRBJ2-7
V gene: TRBV10-3
D gene: TRBD2
CDR3 protein: CAVSEIRTSGFYEQYF
CDR3 DNA: TGTGCCGTCAGTGAGATCAGGACTAGCGGGTTCTACGAGCAGTACTTC

clone size: many
J gene: TRBJ2-7
V gene: TRBV29-1
D gene: NA
CDR3 protein: CSVVARDTSYEQYF
CDR3 DNA: TGCAGCGTTGTAGCCCGGGACACATCCTACGAGCAGTACTTC

clone size: many
J gene: TRBJ1-5
V gene: TRBV20-1
D gene: NA
CDR3 protein: CSADPQGSNLQPQHF
CDR3 DNA: TGCAGTGCCGACCCCCAGGGGAGTAACCTTCAGCCCCAGCATTTT

clone size: NA
J gene: TRBJ2-6
V gene: TRBV3-1
D gene: NA
CDR3 protein: CASTQDPAWGSGANVLTF
CDR3 DNA: TGTGCCAGCACCCAAGATCCCGCTTGGGGGTCTGGGGCCAACGTCCTGACTTTC

clone size: many
J gene: TRBJ1-6
V gene: TRBV20-1
D gene: TRBD1
CDR3 protein: CSETGWYSPLHF
CDR3 DNA: TGCAGTGAGACAGGGTGGTATTCACCCCTCCACTTT

clone size: many
J gene: TRBJ1-1
V gene: TRBV20-1
D gene: NA
CDR3 protein: CSARGRAVNTEAFF
CDR3 DNA: TGCAGTGCTAGGGGAAGGGCGGTGAACACTGAAGCTTTCTTT

clone size: many
J gene: TRBJ2-1
V gene: TRBV12-3/TRBV12-4
D gene: TRBD2
CDR3 protein: CASRLWTSGSHEQFF
CDR3 DNA: TGTGCCAGCCGTCTCTGGACTAGCGGGAGTCACGAGCAGTTCTTC

clone size: many
J gene: TRBJ1-1
V gene: TRBV6-1
D gene: NA
CDR3 protein: CASSETTMNTEAFF
CDR3 DNA: TGTGCCAGCAGTGAAACCACTATGAACACTGAAGCTTTCTTT

clone size: many
J gene: TRBJ2-3
V gene: TRBV5-1
D gene: TRBD2
CDR3 protein: CATSRERESTDTQYF
CDR3 DNA: TGCGCCACCTCTCGGGAGCGGGAGAGCACAGATACGCAGTATTTT

clone size: NA
J gene: TRBJ2-1
V gene: TRBV19
D gene: NA
CDR3 protein: CASSIDQAYNEQFF
CDR3 DNA: TGTGCCAGTAGTATCGATCAGGCATACAATGAGCAGTTCTTC

clone size: many
J gene: TRBJ2-7
V gene: TRBV12-3/TRBV12-4
D gene: TRBD1
CDR3 protein: CASSSQGAISYEQYF
CDR3 DNA: TGTGCCAGCAGCTCACAGGGGGCGATCTCCTACGAGCAGTACTTC

clone size: NA
J gene: TRBJ2-3
V gene: TRBV4-2
D gene: NA
CDR3 protein: CASSQAESDTQYF
CDR3 DNA: TGTGCCAGCAGCCAAGCGGAGTCAGATACGCAGTATTTT

clone size: many
J gene: TRBJ2-1
V gene: TRBV7-2
D gene: TRBD1
CDR3 protein: CASSRASGQGYNEQFF
CDR3 DNA: TGTGCCAGCAGCCGTGCGAGCGGACAGGGATACAATGAGCAGTTCTTC

clone size: NA
J gene: TRBJ2-2
V gene: TRBV10-3
D gene: NA
CDR3 protein: CAINDPGDDTGELFF
CDR3 DNA: TGTGCCATCAATGATCCGGGAGACGACACCGGGGAGCTGTTTTTT

clone size: NA
J gene: TRBJ2-7
V gene: TRBV6-2/TRBV6-3
D gene: TRBD2
CDR3 protein: CASSLTSGRASDEQYF
CDR3 DNA: TGTGCCAGCAGTTTAACTAGCGGGAGGGCGTCGGACGAGCAGTACTTC

clone size: many
J gene: TRBJ2-1
V gene: TRBV20-1
D gene: NA
CDR3 protein: CSASDAGSSYNEQFF
CDR3 DNA: TGCAGTGCTAGTGACGCCGGAAGCTCCTACAATGAGCAGTTCTTC

clone size: NA
J gene: TRBJ1-2
V gene: TRBV12-5
D gene: NA
CDR3 protein: CASGLVLPGTNYGYTF
CDR3 DNA: TGTGCTAGTGGTTTGGTACTGCCAGGGACTAACTATGGCTACACCTTC

clone size: many
J gene: TRBJ1-2
V gene: TRBV30
D gene: TRBD1
CDR3 protein: CAFPPTGAHGYTF
CDR3 DNA: TGTGCCTTTCCCCCTACAGGGGCCCATGGCTACACCTTC

clone size: many
J gene: TRBJ2-2
V gene: TRBV9
D gene: NA
CDR3 protein: CASSVQLAGELFF
CDR3 DNA: TGTGCCAGCAGCGTGCAACTAGCCGGGGAGCTGTTTTTT

clone size: NA
J gene: TRBJ2-1
V gene: TRBV6-2/TRBV6-3
D gene: NA
CDR3 protein: CAIQASGTYNEQFF
CDR3 DNA: TGTGCCATCCAGGCGAGCGGAACCTACAATGAGCAGTTCTTC

clone size: few
J gene: TRBJ2-7
V gene: TRBV5-1
D gene: TRBD1
CDR3 protein: CASSAFGVTGVMAYEQYF
CDR3 DNA: TGCGCCAGCAGCGCCTTCGGGGTGACAGGGGTAATGGCCTACGAGCAGTACTTC

clone size: many
J gene: TRBJ1-2
V gene: TRBV12-3/TRBV12-4
D gene: NA
CDR3 protein: CASSTTMDPLGGYTF
CDR3 DNA: TGTGCCAGCAGTACGACGATGGACCCCTTAGGGGGCTACACCTTC

clone size: many
J gene: TRBJ1-1
V gene: TRBV7-9
D gene: NA
CDR3 protein: CASAPGDTEAFF
CDR3 DNA: TGTGCCAGCGCCCCGGGGGACACTGAAGCTTTCTTT

clone size: many
J gene: TRBJ2-2
V gene: TRBV7-7
D gene: NA
CDR3 protein: CASRDNTGELFF
CDR3 DNA: TGTGCCAGCCGGGATAACACCGGGGAGCTGTTTTTT

clone size: many
J gene: TRBJ2-2
V gene: TRBV24-1
D gene: NA
CDR3 protein: CATSDLIRGTGELFF
CDR3 DNA: TGTGCCACCAGTGATTTAATTCGAGGAACCGGGGAGCTGTTTTTT

clone size: few
J gene: TRBJ2-3
V gene: TRBV5-1
D gene: NA
CDR3 protein: CASRRAINTDTQYF
CDR3 DNA: TGCGCCAGCAGAAGGGCCATAAACACAGATACGCAGTATTTT

clone size: many
J gene: TRBJ1-1
V gene: TRBV9
D gene: NA
CDR3 protein: CASSGQGSGAFF
CDR3 DNA: TGTGCCAGCAGCGGGCAGGGGTCCGGGGCTTTCTTT

clone size: NA
J gene: TRBJ2-2
V gene: TRBV30
D gene: NA
CDR3 protein: CAWSVPPYHGLIRELFF
CDR3 DNA: TGTGCCTGGAGTGTCCCCCCATATCACGGACTAATAAGGGAGCTGTTTTTT

clone size: many
J gene: TRBJ1-2
V gene: TRBV20-1
D gene: NA
CDR3 protein: CSAQKNGYTF
CDR3 DNA: TGCAGTGCGCAAAAAAATGGCTACACCTTC

clone size: many
J gene: TRBJ1-1
V gene: TRBV24-1
D gene: NA
CDR3 protein: CATSDLGGTFF
CDR3 DNA: TGTGCCACCAGTGATTTAGGGGGAACTTTCTTT

clone size: few
J gene: TRBJ2-3
V gene: TRBV7-2
D gene: TRBD2
CDR3 protein: CASSLSGSRSTQYF
CDR3 DNA: TGTGCCAGCAGCTTAAGCGGGAGTCGTAGTACGCAGTATTTT

clone size: NA
J gene: TRBJ1-1
V gene: TRBV5-1
D gene: NA
CDR3 protein: CASSLRQNTEAFF
CDR3 DNA: TGCGCCAGCAGCTTGCGGCAGAACACTGAAGCTTTCTTT

clone size: few
J gene: TRBJ2-1
V gene: TRBV11-2
D gene: NA
CDR3 protein: CASSFASGEYNEQFF
CDR3 DNA: TGTGCCAGCAGCTTCGCGTCGGGAGAGTACAATGAGCAGTTCTTC

clone size: few
J gene: TRBJ1-5
V gene: TRBV2
D gene: NA
CDR3 protein: CASSGAGARGNQPQHF
CDR3 DNA: TGTGCCAGCAGTGGGGCCGGGGCGCGGGGCAATCAGCCCCAGCATTTT

clone size: NA
J gene: TRBJ2-6
V gene: TRBV29-1
D gene: NA
CDR3 protein: CSVVQSGANVLTF
CDR3 DNA: TGCAGCGTTGTTCAGTCTGGGGCCAACGTCCTGACTTTC

clone size: many
J gene: TRBJ2-1
V gene: TRBV20-1
D gene: TRBD2
CDR3 protein: CSARISGRALDNEQFF
CDR3 DNA: TGCAGTGCTAGAATTAGCGGGAGGGCCCTCGACAATGAGCAGTTCTTC

clone size: many
J gene: TRBJ2-7
V gene: TRBV7-6
D gene: TRBD2
CDR3 protein: CASSLALAAGEQYF
CDR3 DNA: TGTGCCAGCAGCTTAGCGCTAGCGGCAGGGGAGCAGTACTTC

clone size: many
J gene: TRBJ1-5
V gene: TRBV7-2
D gene: TRBD1
CDR3 protein: CASSPQGALSNQPQHF
CDR3 DNA: TGTGCCAGCAGCCCACAGGGGGCCCTTAGCAATCAGCCCCAGCATTTT

clone size: NA
J gene: TRBJ2-7
V gene: TRBV12-3/TRBV12-4
D gene: TRBD2
CDR3 protein: CASSLRRGSGLNEQYF
CDR3 DNA: TGTGCCAGCAGTTTACGGCGCGGGAGTGGTCTCAACGAGCAGTACTTC

clone size: few
J gene: TRBJ2-5
V gene: TRBV7-6
D gene: NA
CDR3 protein: CASSFVAETQYF
CDR3 DNA: TGTGCCAGCAGCTTTGTAGCAGAGACCCAGTACTTC

clone size: many
J gene: TRBJ1-2
V gene: TRBV7-2
D gene: NA
CDR3 protein: CASSSPLTYGYTF
CDR3 DNA: TGTGCCAGCAGCTCACCCTTAACCTATGGCTACACCTTC

clone size: many
J gene: TRBJ2-1
V gene: TRBV5-1
D gene: NA
CDR3 protein: CASSLAETSNNEQFF
CDR3 DNA: TGCGCCAGCAGCTTGGCGGAGACCTCTAACAATGAGCAGTTCTTC

clone size: many
J gene: TRBJ1-1
V gene: TRBV27
D gene: NA
CDR3 protein: CASSFLGQGKRAFF
CDR3 DNA: TGTGCCAGCAGTTTCCTCGGCCAGGGTAAACGAGCTTTCTTT

clone size: many
J gene: TRBJ1-2
V gene: TRBV27
D gene: TRBD1
CDR3 protein: CASSGRDRGHHGYTF
CDR3 DNA: TGTGCCAGCAGTGGCCGGGACAGGGGGCATCATGGCTACACCTTC

clone size: NA
J gene: TRBJ2-2
V gene: TRBV20-1
D gene: NA
CDR3 protein: CSVRRGPVAGELFF
CDR3 DNA: TGCAGTGTGCGGAGGGGACCGGTGGCCGGGGAGCTGTTTTTT

clone size: NA
J gene: TRBJ1-5
V gene: TRBV7-2
D gene: NA
CDR3 protein: CASKLSGDQPQHF
CDR3 DNA: TGTGCCAGCAAGCTTAGTGGAGATCAGCCCCAGCATTTT

clone size: NA
J gene: TRBJ2-1
V gene: TRBV20-1
D gene: TRBD2
CDR3 protein: CSARDPYSGRALYNEQFF
CDR3 DNA: TGCAGTGCTAGAGACCCATATAGCGGGAGGGCCCTCTACAATGAGCAGTTCTTC

clone size: many
J gene: TRBJ1-2
V gene: TRBV9
D gene: NA
CDR3 protein: CASSANGASNYGYTF
CDR3 DNA: TGTGCCAGCAGCGCTAACGGGGCTTCTAACTATGGCTACACCTTC

clone size: NA
J gene: TRBJ2-7
V gene: TRBV27
D gene: NA
CDR3 protein: CASTGQGYYEQYF
CDR3 DNA: TGTGCCAGCACCGGTCAGGGGTACTACGAGCAGTACTTC

clone size: many
J gene: TRBJ2-7
V gene: TRBV5-1
D gene: NA
CDR3 protein: CASSLDQMRSYEQYF
CDR3 DNA: TGCGCCAGCAGCTTGGATCAAATGCGGTCCTACGAGCAGTACTTC

clone size: many
J gene: TRBJ2-5
V gene: TRBV7-2
D gene: TRBD2
CDR3 protein: CASSWGGEVETQYF
CDR3 DNA: TGTGCCAGCAGCTGGGGGGGGGAAGTGGAGACCCAGTACTTC